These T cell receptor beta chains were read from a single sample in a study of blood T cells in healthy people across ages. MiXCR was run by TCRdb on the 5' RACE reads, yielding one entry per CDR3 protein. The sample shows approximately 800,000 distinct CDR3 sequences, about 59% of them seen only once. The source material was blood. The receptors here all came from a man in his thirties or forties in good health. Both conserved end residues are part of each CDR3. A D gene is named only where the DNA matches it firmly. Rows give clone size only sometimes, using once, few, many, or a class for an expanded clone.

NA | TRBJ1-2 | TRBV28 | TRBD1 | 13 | CASGPGQVYGYTF | TGTGCCAGCGGTCCGGGACAGGTCTATGGCTACACCTTC
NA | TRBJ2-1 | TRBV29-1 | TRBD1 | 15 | CSVIRSGTGFDEQFF | TGCAGCGTTATCCGTTCCGGGACAGGGTTCGATGAGCAGTTCTTC
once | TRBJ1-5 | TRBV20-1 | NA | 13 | CSARGAVNQPQHF | TGCAGTGCTAGAGGTGCAGTTAATCAGCCCCAGCATTTT
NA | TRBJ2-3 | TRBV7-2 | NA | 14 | CASSFSPGADTQYF | TGTGCCAGCAGCTTCTCACCGGGGGCAGATACGCAGTATTTT
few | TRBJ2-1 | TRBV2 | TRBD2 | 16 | CASSERGTSGLREQFF | TGTGCCAGCAGTGAAAGGGGGACTAGCGGTCTACGGGAGCAGTTCTTC
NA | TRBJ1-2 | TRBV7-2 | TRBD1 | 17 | CASSLGQGARSGYGYTF | TGTGCCAGCAGCTTAGGACAGGGCGCCCGTAGTGGCTATGGCTACACCTTC
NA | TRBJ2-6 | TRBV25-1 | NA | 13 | CASSPQGGDVLTF | TGTGCCAGCAGTCCCCAAGGAGGGGACGTCCTGACTTTC
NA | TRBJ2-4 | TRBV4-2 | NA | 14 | CASSQVRGKDIQYF | TGTGCCAGCAGCCAAGTCCGGGGGAAGGACATTCAGTACTTC
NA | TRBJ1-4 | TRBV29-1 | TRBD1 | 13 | CSVPGQGDEKLFF | TGCAGCGTGCCTGGACAGGGAGATGAAAAACTGTTTTTT
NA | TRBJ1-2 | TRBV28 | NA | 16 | CASSLSGRGGSYGYTF | TGTGCCAGCAGTTTAAGCGGCAGGGGTGGTAGCTATGGCTACACCTTC
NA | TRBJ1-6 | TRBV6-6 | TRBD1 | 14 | CASNPGQGNSPLHF | TGTGCCAGCAACCCGGGACAGGGGAATTCACCCCTCCACTTT
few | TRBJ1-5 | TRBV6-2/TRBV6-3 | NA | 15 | CASSYSRQSNQPQHF | TGTGCCAGCAGTTACTCTCGGCAGTCCAATCAGCCCCAGCATTTT
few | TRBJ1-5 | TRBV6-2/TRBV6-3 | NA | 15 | CASSYFGERDQPQHF | TGTGCCAGCAGTTATTTCGGGGAACGCGATCAGCCCCAGCATTTT
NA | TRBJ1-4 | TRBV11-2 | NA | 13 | CASSLLIAEKLFF | TGTGCCAGCAGCCTCCTAATTGCAGAAAAACTGTTTTTT
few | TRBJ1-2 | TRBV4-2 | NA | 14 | CASSLTVENYGYTF | TGTGCCAGCAGCCTGACAGTCGAAAACTATGGCTACACCTTC
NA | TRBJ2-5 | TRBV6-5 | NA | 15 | CASSYTYAEEETQYF | TGTGCCAGCAGTTACACTTACGCAGAGGAAGAGACCCAGTACTTC
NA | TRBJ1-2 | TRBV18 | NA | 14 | CASSPPSLNYGYTF | TGTGCCAGCTCACCACCGTCGCTTAACTATGGCTACACCTTC
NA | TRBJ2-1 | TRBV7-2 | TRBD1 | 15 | CASSLGGEGADEQFF | TGTGCCAGCAGCTTAGGGGGAGAGGGGGCGGATGAGCAGTTCTTC
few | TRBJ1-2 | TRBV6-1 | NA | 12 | CASSEGFGGYTF | TGTGCCAGCAGTGAAGGGTTCGGTGGCTACACCTTC
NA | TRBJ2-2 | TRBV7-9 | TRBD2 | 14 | CACVAGANTGELFF | TGTGCCTGTGTAGCGGGTGCGAACACCGGGGAGCTGTTTTTT
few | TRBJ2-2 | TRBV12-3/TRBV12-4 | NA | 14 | CASSLAAGSGELFF | TGTGCCAGCAGTTTGGCCGCAGGTTCAGGGGAGCTGTTTTTT
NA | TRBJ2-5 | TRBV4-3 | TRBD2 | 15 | CASSQVAGAWETQYF | TGCGCCAGCAGCCAAGTAGCGGGGGCCTGGGAGACCCAGTACTTC
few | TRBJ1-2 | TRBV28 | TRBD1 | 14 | CASSWGQPNYGYTF | TGTGCCAGCAGCTGGGGACAGCCTAACTATGGCTACACCTTC
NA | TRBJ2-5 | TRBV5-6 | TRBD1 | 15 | CASSYYRGPGETQYF | TGTGCCAGCAGCTACTACAGGGGGCCCGGTGAGACCCAGTACTTC
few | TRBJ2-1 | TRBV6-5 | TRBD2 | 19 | CASSYPYHSLAGGGNEQFF | TGTGCCAGCAGTTACCCGTACCACTCTCTAGCGGGGGGAGGGAATGAGCAGTTCTTC
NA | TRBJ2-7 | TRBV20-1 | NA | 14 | CSARGRISSYEQYF | TGCAGTGCTAGGGGCAGGATAAGCTCCTACGAGCAGTACTTC
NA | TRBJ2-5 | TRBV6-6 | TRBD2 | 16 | CASSTSERGGQETQYF | TGTGCCAGCAGTACTTCTGAACGGGGGGGGCAAGAGACCCAGTACTTC
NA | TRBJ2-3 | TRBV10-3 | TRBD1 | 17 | CVISERDRGRPADTQYF | TGTGTCATCAGTGAGAGGGACAGGGGTCGCCCGGCAGATACGCAGTATTTT
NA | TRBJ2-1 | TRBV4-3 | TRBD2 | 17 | CASSQVRLAGGAHEQFF | TGCGCCAGCAGCCAAGTTAGACTAGCGGGGGGCGCTCATGAGCAGTTCTTC
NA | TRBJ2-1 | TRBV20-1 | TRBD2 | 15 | CSAREWVLAGNEQFF | TGCAGTGCTAGAGAATGGGTACTAGCGGGGAATGAGCAGTTCTTC
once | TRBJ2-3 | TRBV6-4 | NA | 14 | CASTPNNGFGAQYF | TGTGCCAGCACTCCCAACAACGGATTTGGGGCGCAGTATTTT
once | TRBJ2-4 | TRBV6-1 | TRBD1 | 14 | CASSTDRVKNIQYF | TGTGCCAGCAGTACGGACAGGGTAAAAAACATTCAGTACTTC
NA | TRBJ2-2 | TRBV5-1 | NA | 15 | CASSLEASRSGELFF | TGCGCCAGCAGCTTGGAGGCATCCCGGAGTGGGGAGCTGTTTTTT
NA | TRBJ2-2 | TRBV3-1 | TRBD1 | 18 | CASSQDWFDRGDTGELFF | TGTGCCAGCAGCCAAGACTGGTTCGACAGGGGCGACACCGGGGAGCTGTTTTTT
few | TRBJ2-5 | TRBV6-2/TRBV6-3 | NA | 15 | CASSYTGYTEETQYF | TGTGCCAGCAGTTACACAGGCTATACGGAGGAGACCCAGTACTTC
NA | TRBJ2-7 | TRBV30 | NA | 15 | CAWSGSAGSSYEQYF | TGTGCCTGGAGTGGATCGGCGGGTAGCTCCTACGAGCAGTACTTC
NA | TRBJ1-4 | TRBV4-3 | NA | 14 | CASSQDLGLGKLFF | TGCGCCAGCAGCCAAGATCTAGGGCTGGGAAAACTGTTTTTT
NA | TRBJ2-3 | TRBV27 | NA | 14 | CASATGLGTDTQYF | TGTGCCAGCGCGACTGGACTTGGCACAGATACGCAGTATTTT
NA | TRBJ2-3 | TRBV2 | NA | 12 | CASRLDTDTQYF | TGTGCCAGCAGACTCGACACAGATACGCAGTATTTT
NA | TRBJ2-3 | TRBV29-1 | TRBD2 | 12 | CSGGGFTDTQYF | TGCAGCGGGGGGGGTTTTACAGATACGCAGTATTTT
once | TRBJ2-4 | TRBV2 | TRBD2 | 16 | CASSGWDYMTKNIQYF | TGTGCCAGCAGTGGTTGGGACTACATGACCAAAAACATTCAGTACTTC